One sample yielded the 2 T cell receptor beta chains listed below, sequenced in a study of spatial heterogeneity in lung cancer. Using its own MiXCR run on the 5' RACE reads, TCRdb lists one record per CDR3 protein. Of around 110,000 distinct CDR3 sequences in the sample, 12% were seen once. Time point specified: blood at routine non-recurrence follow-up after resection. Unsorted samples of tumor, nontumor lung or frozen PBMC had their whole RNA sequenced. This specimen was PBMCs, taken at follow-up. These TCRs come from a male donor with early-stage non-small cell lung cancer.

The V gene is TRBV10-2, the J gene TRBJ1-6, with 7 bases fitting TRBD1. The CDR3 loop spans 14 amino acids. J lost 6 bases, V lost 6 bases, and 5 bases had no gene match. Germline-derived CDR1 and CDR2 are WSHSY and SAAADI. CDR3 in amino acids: CASRTGQPNSPLHF. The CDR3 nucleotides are TGCGCCAGCAGAACGGGACAGCCTAATTCACCCCTCCACTTT.

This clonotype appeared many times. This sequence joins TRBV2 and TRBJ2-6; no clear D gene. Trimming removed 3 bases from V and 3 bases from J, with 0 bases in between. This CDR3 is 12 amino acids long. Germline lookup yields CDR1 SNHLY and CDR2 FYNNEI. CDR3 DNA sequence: TGTGCCAGCAGTGATGGGGCCAACGTCCTGACTTTC. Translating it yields CASSDGANVLTF.